This entry lists 15 T cell receptor beta chains sequenced from one sample in a study of lymphopenia after photon versus proton radiotherapy. Produced via immunoSEQ multiplex PCR; TCRdb's table is partial and in-frame only. The sample includes around 62,000 clones, approximately 84% of them seen just once. The material sequenced was peripheral blood, taken from a patient treated with proton-based radiotherapy. The receptors here all came from a man in his 60s with pancreatic cancer.

The chain links TRBV4-1 to TRBJ2-7, with TRBD2 matching 13 bases. The CDR3 contains 17 residues. V lost 5 bases and J lost 0; bases outside the gene matches: 7. CDR1 and CDR2 from the germline V gene are MGHRA and YSYEKL. The CDR3 protein is CASSGLTSGRASYEQYF. The CDR3 nucleotides are TGCGCCAGCAGCGGACTAACTAGCGGGAGGGCCTCCTACGAGCAGTACTTC.

This clone is a singleton in its sample. J is TRBJ1-2 and V is TRBV27; 8 bases are shared with TRBD1. The V segment lost 7 bases and the J segment 2 bases; nucleotides outside the gene matches: 9. The CDR3 contains 15 residues. CDR1 is MNHEY and CDR2 is SMNVEV in the germline V gene (reference sequence). CDR3 sequence reads: CASKGTGFLNYGYTF. The CDR3 nucleotides read TGTGCCAGCAAAGGGACAGGCTTTCTAAACTATGGCTACACCTTC.

The chain employs TRBV7-6 and TRBJ2-3, with D possibly called TRBD1 or TRBD2 (5 bases each). CDR3 length: 14 amino acids. CDR1 and CDR2 (germline): SGHVS, FNYEAQ. The ends were cut back, 5 bases at V and 2 bases at J, with 11 bases in the middle. The CDR3 spells CASSPGTNTDTQYF. The CDR3, as DNA: TGTGCCAGCAGCCCCGGGACCAACACAGATACGCAGTATTTT.

The genes are TRBV28 and TRBJ2-3; the D is unclear. The CDR3 contains 15 residues. V was clipped by 5 bases and J by 1 base, with 13 bases between them. Germline V gene lookup returns CDR1 MDHEN and CDR2 SYDVKM. For the CDR3, the DNA is TGTGCCAGCAGTACCCCACAGACGCGCACAGATACGCAGTATTTT. This codes for CASSTPQTRTDTQYF.

This clone has just a few counts. The chain uses TRBV27 and TRBJ1-2; D uncertain. Trimming pared 9 bases from V and 4 bases from J, leaving 12 bases between. Germline V gives CDR1 MNHEY, CDR2 SMNVEV (reference sequence). The CDR3 consists of 12 residues. The CDR3 region has the DNA TGTGCCAGTTACAGCACATCCTATGGCTACACCTTC. Translated, it gives CASYSTSYGYTF.

This clone was detected only once. This chain joins TRBV7-9 and TRBJ2-1; weak D call: TRBD2 (5 bases). V lost 5 bases to trimming and J lost 5 bases, with 25 bases between them. This CDR3 comprises 18 residues. Germline V gene data show CDR1 as SEHNR and CDR2 as FQNEAQ (reference sequence). The CDR3 sequence is CASSGPGETRVRHNEQFF. The CDR3 DNA follows: TGTGCCAGCAGCGGGCCCGGGGAGACACGTGTAAGGCACAATGAGCAGTTCTTC.

This chain uses TRBV27 with TRBJ2-1; 8 bases align to TRBD2. Germline CDR1 MNHEY, CDR2 SMNVEV (reference sequence). V was pared by 2 bases and J by 2 bases, with 11 bases of the junction left unmatched. The CDR3 is made up of 18 amino acids. Written as DNA, the CDR3 is TGTGCCAGCAGTTTAGGCCCCCTCACTAGCGGAACCTACAATGAGCAGTTCTTC. This encodes CASSLGPLTSGTYNEQFF.

CDR3 amino acids: CATKMASGSLEQFF. In DNA, the CDR3 is TGTGCCACCAAGATGGCTAGCGGGAGTCTTGAGCAGTTCTTC. The chain has TRBV6-5 and TRBJ2-1, with TRBD2 matching over 10 bases. Trimming cost V 10 bases and J 9 bases; bases outside gene matches: 12. The CDR3 has 14 amino acids. Germline V CDR1 and CDR2: MNHEY, SVGAGI.

The rearrangement uses TRBV28 and TRBJ2-5, with 8 positions matching TRBD2. J lost 5 bases, V lost 5 bases, and 19 bases had no gene match. CDR1 and CDR2 from the germline V gene are MDHEN and SYDVKM. The CDR3 has 18 amino acids. The CDR3 loop is CASSPSGAGGFKRETQYF. The CDR3 nucleotides read TGTGCCAGCAGTCCCTCCGGTGCGGGAGGCTTTAAGAGGGAGACCCAGTACTTC.

The CDR3 bases are TGCGCCAGCAGCCAAGATCCCCAAGGCGAAAAACTGTTTTTT. Amino acids: CASSQDPQGEKLFF. The chain combines TRBV4-3 with TRBJ1-4; D remains unclear. The CDR3 runs 14 residues. CDR1 is LGHNA and CDR2 is YSLEER in the germline V gene. Trimming removed 0 bases from V and 8 bases from J, with 10 bases in between.

The chain combines TRBV28 with TRBJ2-7; 8 bases line up with TRBD1. The CDR3 is 15 residues long. V lost 6 bases to trimming and J lost 4 bases; unmatched junction nucleotides: 11. Germline assignment: CDR1 MDHEN and CDR2 SYDVKM. The CDR3 DNA reads TGTGCCAGCAGCCCCGCTCCGGGACAGGTTTACGAGCAGTACTTC. Translating it yields CASSPAPGQVYEQYF.

The gene calls are TRBV7-9 and TRBJ1-2; possibly TRBD1 for D (5 bases). Trimming stripped 1 base from V and 5 bases from J, with 14 bases between. This CDR3 spans 15 amino acids. Germline V CDR1 and CDR2: SEHNR, FQNEAQ (reference sequence). CDR3 coding DNA: TGTGCCAGCAGCTTAGTAGGGGACCACATTTATGGCTACACCTTC. Translation: CASSLVGDHIYGYTF.

The chain has TRBV11-2 and TRBJ2-1; D is possibly TRBD2 (6 bases). Germline lookup yields CDR1 SGHAT and CDR2 FQNNGV. V was pared by 4 bases and J by 8 bases, with 9 bases between. CDR3 length equals 12 residues. DNA for the CDR3: TGTGCCAGCAGCTCCTGGGGGGATGAGCAGTTCTTC. Translating it yields CASSSWGDEQFF.

The genes are TRBV6-6 and TRBJ2-7, with 9 bases matching TRBD2. Germline V gene data show CDR1 as MNHNY and CDR2 as SVGAGI (reference sequence). With V trimmed by 6 bases and J by 0 bases, 3 bases remained unmatched. This CDR3 has 14 amino acids. CDR3 region: CASRDSGSSYEQYF. The CDR3 DNA is TGTGCCAGCAGGGATAGCGGGAGCTCCTACGAGCAGTACTTC.

The chain joins TRBV28 to TRBJ1-1; D is perhaps TRBD1 (5 bases). Germline-derived CDR1 and CDR2 are MDHEN and SYDVKM. The V end was cut by 5 bases, the J end by 4 bases, with 14 bases between. The CDR3 has 14 amino acids. This CDR3 is CASSGQGVGTEAFF. The CDR3, as DNA: TGTGCCAGCAGTGGTCAAGGGGTGGGCACTGAAGCTTTCTTT. The full variable domain, rest sourced from reference TRBV28 and TRBJ1-1, is DVKVTQSSRYLVKRTGEKVFLECVQDMDHENMFWYRQDPGLGLRLIYFSYDVKMKEKGDIPEGYSVSREKKERFSLILESASTNQTSMYLCASSGQGVGTEAFFGQGTRLTVV.